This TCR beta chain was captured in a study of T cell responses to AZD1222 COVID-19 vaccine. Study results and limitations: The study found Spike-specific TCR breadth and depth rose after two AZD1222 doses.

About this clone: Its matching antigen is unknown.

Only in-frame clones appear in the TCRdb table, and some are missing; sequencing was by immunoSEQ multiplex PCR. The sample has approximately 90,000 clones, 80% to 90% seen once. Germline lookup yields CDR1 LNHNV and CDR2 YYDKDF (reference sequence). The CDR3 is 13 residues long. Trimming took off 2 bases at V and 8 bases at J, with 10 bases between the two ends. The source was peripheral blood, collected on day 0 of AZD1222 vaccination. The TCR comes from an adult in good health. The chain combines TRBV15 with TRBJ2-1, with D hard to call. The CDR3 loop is CATSRRLGDEQFF. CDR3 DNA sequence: TGTGCCACCAGCAGACGGCTTGGGGATGAGCAGTTCTTC.